This T cell receptor (beta chain) was identified in a study of CD8 T cells in Susac syndrome (dated by TCRdb to the late 2010s). Notes on the research overall: The study used repertoire sequencing to test whether antigen drove CD8+ T cell activation and differentiation in Susac syndrome. CD8+ T cell repertoire clonality was compared between approximately 12 healthy donors, some 14 Susac syndrome patients and roughly 15 multiple sclerosis patients.

Peripheral blood CD8+ and CD4+ T cells from healthy donors, Susac syndrome patients and multiple sclerosis patients were profiled using high-throughput TCR beta sequencing. The healthy donors served as controls matched for age and sex. Bulk CD8+ and CD4+ T cells were purified by magnetic negative isolation, while CD8+ TEMRA cells were enriched using FACS. Blood was drawn into EDTA tubes, processed within 24 hours, and PBMCs were isolated by density gradient centrifugation. PBMCs intended for TCR sequencing were cryopreserved in liquid nitrogen and thawed later in a water bath at 37 degrees C. A purity of at least 90% was achieved for sorted or isolated CD4+, CD8+ and CD8+ TEMRA cells. RNA was extracted using the RNeasy kit, and roughly 0.5 to 1 ug of the RNA was reverse transcribed with random hexamers. TCR beta CDR3 regions were amplified with the immunoSEQ multiplex PCR assay covering 54 Vbeta and 13 Jbeta segments. PCR amplification bias was corrected using a synthetic template baseline for primer optimization and computational correction. On the study's bioinformatics: Only productive sequences were kept, with reads annotated to V, D and J genes according to IMGT and analyzed in immunoSEQ Analyzer. Clonality was calculated as one minus the Shannon entropy normalized by log2 of the number of productive unique sequences. For each patient and control, public and private clones were evaluated within the 100 most prevalent clones. A clone was defined as Susac-specific if it was absent from the healthy and MS cohorts, from over a thousand published viral clones and from other ImmuneACCESS disease sequences. The raw public data were reprocessed by TCRdb itself: fastp quality trimming at Q25, MiXCR clonotype calling, in-frame beta chains only. Each entry merges the rows of one CDR3 protein and shows their most common DNA and genes. V and J calls and clone size were set by TCRdb, not the authors. This sample lists tens of thousands of distinct CDR3 sequences; roughly 94% were detected once. Together, the top ten hold 0.25% to 0.35% of the sample.

Comments on this clonotype: Its antigen is unknown. Base qualities are missing; no much larger clone stands one base away.

Overall results and qualifications from the work: The TCR sequencing and HLA analysis was acknowledged to have included a relatively small number of individuals.

The sequence derives from a human donor in good health. Sequenced sample: CD8+ T cells from PBMCs.

The bases read TGTGCCAGCAGCTTTACCTACGAGCAGTACTTC. It encodes CASSFTYEQYF. The V gene is TRBV7-9 and the J gene is TRBJ2-7; the D gene assignment is ambiguous. The CDR3, from cysteine to phenylalanine, totals 11 residues. The retained sequence is limited to the CDR3, 33 bases, with the frame set at the first base. Looking up the germline V gene (reference sequence) yields CDR1 SEHNR and CDR2 FQNEAQ. Cut back by 3 bases and 2 bases, the V and J ends lie 2 bases apart.